This T cell receptor (beta chain) originates from a study of blood T cells in healthy people across ages. PCR was performed a second time for about 6 to 12 cycles using a sample-barcoded 5' primer and a J-beta primer mix. TCRdb independently ran MiXCR on the 5' RACE reads; one entry per CDR3 protein. Altogether roughly 1.5 million distinct CDR3 sequences are present, approximately 43% being singletons, with the ten largest covering over 3.5%. This CDR3 is 16 amino acids long. The germline V gene encodes CDR1 SEHNR and CDR2 FQNEAQ (reference sequence). V was trimmed by 5 bases and J by 2 bases, leaving 19 bases between them. This clonotype appeared a few times.

The chain links TRBV7-9 to TRBJ2-7; D may match TRBD1 or TRBD2 (5 bases each). Sequenced: blood. This TCR was recovered from a woman between 18 and 29 years old in good health. CDR3 coding DNA: TGTGCCAGCAGCCAAGACGGGAACAGGTGGACCTACGAGCAGTACTTC. Its protein product is CASSQDGNRWTYEQYF.